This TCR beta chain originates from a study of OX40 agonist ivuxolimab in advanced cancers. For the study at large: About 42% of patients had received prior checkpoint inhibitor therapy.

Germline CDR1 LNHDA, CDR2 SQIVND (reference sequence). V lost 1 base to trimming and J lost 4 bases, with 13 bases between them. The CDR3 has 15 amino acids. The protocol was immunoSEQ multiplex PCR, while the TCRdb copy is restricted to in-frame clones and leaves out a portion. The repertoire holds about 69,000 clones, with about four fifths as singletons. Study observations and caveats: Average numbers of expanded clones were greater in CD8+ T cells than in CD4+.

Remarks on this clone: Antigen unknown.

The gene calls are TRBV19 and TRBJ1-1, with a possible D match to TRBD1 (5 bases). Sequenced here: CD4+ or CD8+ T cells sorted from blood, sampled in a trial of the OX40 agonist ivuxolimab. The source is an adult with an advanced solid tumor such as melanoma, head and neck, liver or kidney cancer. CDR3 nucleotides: TGTGCCAGTAGTATAGGGCCAGGGAGGAGCACTGAAGCTTTCTTT. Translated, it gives CASSIGPGRSTEAFF. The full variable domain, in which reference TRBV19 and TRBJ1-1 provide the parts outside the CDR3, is DGGITQSPKYLFRKEGQNVTLSCEQNLNHDAMYWYRQDPGQGLRLIYYSQIVNDFQKGDIAEGYSVSREKKESFPLTVTSAQKNPTAFYLCASSIGPGRSTEAFFGQGTRLTVV.